The clone carrying this T cell receptor beta chain was seen only a few times. Its antigen is undetermined. Unique molecular identifiers featured in how the TCRbeta library was prepared. MiXCR, applied by TCRdb to the PCR reads, yields one record per CDR3 protein. The top ten hold roughly 5% of the sample, which has some 830,000 distinct CDR3 sequences, less than 20% seen once. This sample is drawn from a study of T-cell reconstitution after alpha-beta-depleted transplantation in children. Findings and limits, study-wide: The origin of high day-60 TCRbeta diversity in some patients lay in surviving recipient T cells and thymic progenitors. T-cell counts and diversity were attributed mostly to newly produced T cells one year after transplant.

The germline V gene has CDR1 MNHNS and CDR2 SASEGT. V shed 5 bases and J 8 bases; nucleotides not matched to a gene: 6. This CDR3 has 16 amino acids. The clonotype originates from a male patient younger than 18 who had a stem cell transplant for acute lymphoblastic leukemia, so the T cells may come from the graft donor. The sequenced sample was PBMCs, mostly from graft donor cells, obtained 360 days after TCRalphabeta/CD19-depleted stem cell transplant. This chain uses TRBV6-1 with TRBJ2-1, with 16 bases fitting TRBD2. The CDR3, as DNA: TGTGCCAGCAGTAAGGGACTAGCGGGAGGGGGAGATGAGCAGTTCTTC. Its translation: CASSKGLAGGGDEQFF.